This TCR beta chain was observed in a study of shared clonotypes between healthy human individuals. The table came from immunoSEQ multiplex PCR; TCRdb's copy has only in-frame clones and leaves some out. The sample has approximately 1.1 million clones, 75% to 80% seen once. The CDR3 covers 13 residues. The rearrangement links TRBV21-1 to TRBJ1-4. TRBV21-1 is a documented pseudogene. The sequencing input was memory CD4+ T cells from PBMCs. Subset defined: CD45RA-negative fraction. The clonotype comes from a man aged 18 to 29 in good health. Some clones in this sample may be carry-over from other donors' samples. The CDR3 is CASIPRENEKLFF. In DNA, the CDR3 is TGTGCCAGCATCCCGAGAGAAAATGAAAAACTGTTTTTT.